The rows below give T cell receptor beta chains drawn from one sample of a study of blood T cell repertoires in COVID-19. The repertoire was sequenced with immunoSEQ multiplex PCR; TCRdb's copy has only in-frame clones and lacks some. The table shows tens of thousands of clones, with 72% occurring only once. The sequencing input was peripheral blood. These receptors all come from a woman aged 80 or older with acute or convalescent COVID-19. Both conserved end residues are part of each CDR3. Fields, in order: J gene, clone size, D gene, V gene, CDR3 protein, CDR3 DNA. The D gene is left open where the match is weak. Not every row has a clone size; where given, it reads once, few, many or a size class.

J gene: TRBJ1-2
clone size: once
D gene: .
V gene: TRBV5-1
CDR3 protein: CASSLWGGTIGGYTF
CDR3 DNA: TGCGCCAGCAGCCTCTGGGGTGGGACAATTGGGGGCTACACCTTC

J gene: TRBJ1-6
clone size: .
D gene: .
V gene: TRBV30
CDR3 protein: CAGGASPSPLHF
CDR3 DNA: TGTGCCGGGGGTGCCTCTCCTTCACCCCTCCACTTT

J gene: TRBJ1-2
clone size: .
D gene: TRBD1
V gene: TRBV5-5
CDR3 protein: CASSFTGGVGYTF
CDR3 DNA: TGTGCCAGCAGCTTTACAGGGGGGGTCGGCTACACCTTC

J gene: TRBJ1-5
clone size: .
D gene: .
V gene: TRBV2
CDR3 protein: CASTLYNQPQHF
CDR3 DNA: TGTGCCAGCACTCTATACAATCAGCCCCAGCATTTT

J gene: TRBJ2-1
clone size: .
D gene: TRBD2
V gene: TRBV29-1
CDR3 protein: CSVVGLDSYNEQFF
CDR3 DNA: TGCAGCGTCGTAGGACTAGATAGCTACAATGAGCAGTTCTTC

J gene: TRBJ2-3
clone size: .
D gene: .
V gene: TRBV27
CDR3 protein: CASSLAAGTDTQYF
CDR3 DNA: TGTGCCAGCAGTTTAGCGGCCGGCACAGATACGCAGTATTTT

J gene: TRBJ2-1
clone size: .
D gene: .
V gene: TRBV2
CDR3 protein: CASSDDSSSYNEQFF
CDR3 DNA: TGTGCCAGCAGCGATGACAGCAGCTCCTACAATGAGCAGTTCTTC

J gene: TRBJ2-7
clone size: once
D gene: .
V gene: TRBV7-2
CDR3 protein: CASSFSGNYEQYF
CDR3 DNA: TGTGCCAGCAGCTTCAGCGGCAACTACGAGCAGTACTTC

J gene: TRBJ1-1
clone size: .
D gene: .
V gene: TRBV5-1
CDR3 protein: CASSLVGVGNTEAFF
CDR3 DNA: TGCGCCAGCAGCTTGGTCGGAGTAGGGAACACTGAAGCTTTCTTT

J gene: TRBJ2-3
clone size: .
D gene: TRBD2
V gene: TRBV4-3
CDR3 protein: CASSQGVTSDTDTQYF
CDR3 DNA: TGCGCCAGCAGCCAAGGTGTGACTAGCGACACAGATACGCAGTATTTT

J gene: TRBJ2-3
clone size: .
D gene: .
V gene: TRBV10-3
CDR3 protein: CAISGTGSDTQYF
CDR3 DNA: TGTGCCATCAGTGGAACAGGGTCAGATACGCAGTATTTT

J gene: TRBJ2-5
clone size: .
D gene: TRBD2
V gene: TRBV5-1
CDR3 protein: CASSASGGVETQYF
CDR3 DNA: TGCGCCAGCAGCGCAAGCGGGGGGGTTGAGACCCAGTACTTC

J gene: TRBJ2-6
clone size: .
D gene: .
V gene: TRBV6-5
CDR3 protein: CASSYSTRGANVLTF
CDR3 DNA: TGTGCCAGCAGTTACTCGACCAGGGGGGCCAACGTCCTGACTTTC

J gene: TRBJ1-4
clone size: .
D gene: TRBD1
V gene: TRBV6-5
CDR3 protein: CASRSRTGENEKLFF
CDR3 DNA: TGTGCCAGCAGAAGCAGGACAGGGGAGAATGAAAAACTGTTTTTT

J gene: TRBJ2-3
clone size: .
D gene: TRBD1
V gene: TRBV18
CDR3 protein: CASSPATGQGRDTQYF
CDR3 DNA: TGTGCCAGCTCACCAGCGACAGGACAGGGTAGAGATACGCAGTATTTT

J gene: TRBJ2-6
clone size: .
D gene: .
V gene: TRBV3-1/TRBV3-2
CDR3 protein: CASSPIRSGANVLTF
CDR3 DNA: TGTGCCAGCAGCCCTATTCGCTCTGGGGCCAACGTCCTGACTTTC

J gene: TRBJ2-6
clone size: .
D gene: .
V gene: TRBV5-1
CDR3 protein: CASSPREGNSGANVLTF
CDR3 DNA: TGCGCCAGCAGCCCTCGGGAAGGTAACTCTGGGGCCAACGTCCTGACTTTC

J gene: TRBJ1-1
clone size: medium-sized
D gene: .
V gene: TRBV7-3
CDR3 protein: CASSLNRNTEAFF
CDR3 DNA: TGTGCCAGCAGCTTGAACAGGAACACTGAAGCTTTCTTT

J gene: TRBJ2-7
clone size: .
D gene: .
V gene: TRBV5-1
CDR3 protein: CASSIRQGDRMQYF
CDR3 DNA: TGCGCCAGCAGCATCCGGCAGGGCGACCGGATGCAGTACTTC

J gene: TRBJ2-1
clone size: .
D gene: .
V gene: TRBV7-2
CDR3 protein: CASSLSPTIYNEQFF
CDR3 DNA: TGTGCCAGCAGCTTAAGTCCGACTATATACAATGAGCAGTTCTTC

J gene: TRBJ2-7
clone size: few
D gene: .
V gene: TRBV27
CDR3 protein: CASSPITAYEQYF
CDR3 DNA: TGTGCCAGCAGTCCAATCACAGCTTACGAGCAGTACTTC

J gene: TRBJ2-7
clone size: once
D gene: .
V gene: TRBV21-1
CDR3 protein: CASSGWARASGVRSYEQYF
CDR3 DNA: TGTGCCAGCAGCGGTTGGGCTCGGGCTAGCGGGGTCCGATCCTACGAGCAGTACTTC

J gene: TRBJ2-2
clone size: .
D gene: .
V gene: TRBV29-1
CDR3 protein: CSVEPGTGELFF
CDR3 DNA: TGCAGCGTTGAGCCGGGGACCGGGGAGCTGTTTTTT

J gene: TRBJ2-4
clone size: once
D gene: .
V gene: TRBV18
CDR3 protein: CASSPPGGAKNIQYF
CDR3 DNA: TGTGCCAGCTCACCACCGGGCGGGGCCAAAAACATTCAGTACTTC

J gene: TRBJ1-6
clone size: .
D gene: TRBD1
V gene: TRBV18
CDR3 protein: CASSPTGTGSPYNSPLHF
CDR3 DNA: TGTGCCAGCTCGCCAACCGGGACAGGGAGCCCCTATAATTCACCCCTCCACTTT

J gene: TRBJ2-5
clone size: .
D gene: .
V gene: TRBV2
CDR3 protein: CASSEEGETQYF
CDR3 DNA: TGTGCCAGCAGTGAGGAGGGTGAGACCCAGTACTTC

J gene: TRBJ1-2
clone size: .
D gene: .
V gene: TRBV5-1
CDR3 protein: CASRLEGDYTF
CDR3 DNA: TGCGCCAGTCGACTGGAGGGTGACTACACCTTC

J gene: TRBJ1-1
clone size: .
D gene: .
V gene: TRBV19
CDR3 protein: CASSSMRQGNTEAFF
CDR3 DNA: TGTGCCAGTAGCAGTATGCGCCAGGGAAACACTGAAGCTTTCTTT

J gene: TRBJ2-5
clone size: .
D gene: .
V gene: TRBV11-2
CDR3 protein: CASSPYPADSEETQYF
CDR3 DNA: TGTGCCAGCAGCCCATATCCCGCGGACAGTGAAGAGACCCAGTACTTC

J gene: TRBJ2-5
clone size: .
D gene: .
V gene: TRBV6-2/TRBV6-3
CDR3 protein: CASSADGRTTETQYF
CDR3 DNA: TGTGCCAGCAGTGCCGACGGGAGAACTACAGAGACCCAGTACTTC

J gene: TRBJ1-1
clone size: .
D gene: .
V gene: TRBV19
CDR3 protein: CASSIYMNTEAFF
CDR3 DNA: TGTGCCAGTAGTATTTACATGAACACTGAAGCTTTCTTT

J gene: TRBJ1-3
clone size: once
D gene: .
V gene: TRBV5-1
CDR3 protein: CASSLGQLSSGNTIYF
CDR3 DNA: TGCGCCAGCAGCTTGGGACAGTTGAGCTCTGGAAACACCATATATTTT

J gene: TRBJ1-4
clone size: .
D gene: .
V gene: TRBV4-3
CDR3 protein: CASSQLPHPQGTNEKLFF
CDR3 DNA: TGCGCCAGCAGCCAGCTTCCCCACCCACAGGGAACTAATGAAAAACTGTTTTTT

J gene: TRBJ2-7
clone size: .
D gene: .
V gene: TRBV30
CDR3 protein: CAWSELSELEQYF
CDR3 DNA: TGTGCCTGGAGTGAATTAAGCGAGCTCGAGCAGTACTTC

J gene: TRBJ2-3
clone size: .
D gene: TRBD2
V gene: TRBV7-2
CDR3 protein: CASSPPGLAGGITDTQYF
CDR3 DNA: TGTGCCAGCAGCCCACCGGGACTAGCGGGGGGAATCACAGATACGCAGTATTTT

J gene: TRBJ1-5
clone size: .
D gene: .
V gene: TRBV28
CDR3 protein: CASSLSSGNQPQHF
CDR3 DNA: TGTGCCAGCAGTTTATCGTCGGGGAATCAGCCCCAGCATTTT

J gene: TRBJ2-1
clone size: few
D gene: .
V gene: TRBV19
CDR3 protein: CASSRSRQFYNEQFF
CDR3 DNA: TGTGCCAGTTCTCGATCTAGGCAGTTCTACAATGAGCAGTTCTTC

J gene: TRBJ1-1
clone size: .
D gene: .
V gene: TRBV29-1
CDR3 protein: CSVEGTFSNTEAFF
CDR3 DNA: TGCAGCGTTGAGGGGACATTTTCGAACACTGAAGCTTTCTTT

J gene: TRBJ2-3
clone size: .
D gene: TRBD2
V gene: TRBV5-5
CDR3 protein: CASSALAASTDTQYF
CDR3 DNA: TGTGCCAGCAGCGCTCTAGCGGCATCCACAGATACGCAGTATTTT

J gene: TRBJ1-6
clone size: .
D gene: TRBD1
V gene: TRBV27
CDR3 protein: CASSFLGQGNSPLHF
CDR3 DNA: TGTGCCAGCAGTTTCCTCGGACAGGGGAATTCACCCCTCCACTTT

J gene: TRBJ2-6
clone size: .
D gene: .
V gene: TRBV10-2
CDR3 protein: CASSDYSGANVLTF
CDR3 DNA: TGCGCCAGCAGTGACTACTCTGGGGCCAACGTCCTGACTTTC

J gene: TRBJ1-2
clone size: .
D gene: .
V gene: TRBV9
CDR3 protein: CASSPQGNYGYTF
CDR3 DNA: TGTGCCAGCAGCCCCCAGGGGAACTATGGCTACACCTTC

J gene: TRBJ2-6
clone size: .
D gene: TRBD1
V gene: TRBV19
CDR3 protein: CASSPRPGQSSGANVLTF
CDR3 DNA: TGTGCCAGTAGTCCTCGCCCGGGACAGAGCTCTGGGGCCAACGTCCTGACTTTC

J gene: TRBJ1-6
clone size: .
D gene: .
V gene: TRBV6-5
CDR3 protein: CASNVNSYNSPLHF
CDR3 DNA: TGTGCCAGCAATGTCAACTCCTATAATTCACCCCTCCACTTT

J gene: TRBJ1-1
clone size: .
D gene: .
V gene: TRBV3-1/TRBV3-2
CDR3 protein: CASSHGSEAFF
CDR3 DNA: TGTGCCAGCAGCCACGGGTCTGAAGCTTTCTTT

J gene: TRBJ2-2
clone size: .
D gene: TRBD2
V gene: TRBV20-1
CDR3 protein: CSASNPSGLAGELFF
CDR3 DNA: TGCAGTGCTAGTAACCCTAGCGGGTTAGCCGGGGAGCTGTTTTTT

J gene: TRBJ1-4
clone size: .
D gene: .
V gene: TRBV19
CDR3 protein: CASTDRGSEKLFF
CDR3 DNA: TGTGCCAGTACCGACCGGGGGAGTGAAAAACTGTTTTTT

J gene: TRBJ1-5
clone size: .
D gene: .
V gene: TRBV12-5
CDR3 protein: CASGPDGDQPQHF
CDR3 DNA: TGTGCTAGTGGTCCAGACGGAGATCAGCCCCAGCATTTT

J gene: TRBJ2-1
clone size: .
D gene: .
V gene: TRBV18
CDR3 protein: CASSEGVIDEQFF
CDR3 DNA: TGTGCCAGCTCCGAGGGAGTAATCGATGAGCAGTTCTTC

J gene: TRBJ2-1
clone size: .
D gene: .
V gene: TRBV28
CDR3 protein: CASSLGGNSGGWFF
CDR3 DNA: TGTGCCAGCAGTTTGGGGGGTAATTCAGGTGGGTGGTTCTTC

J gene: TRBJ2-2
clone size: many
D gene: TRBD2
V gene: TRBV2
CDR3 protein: CASIVRGGTGELFF
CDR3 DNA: TGTGCCAGCATCGTTCGGGGGGGCACCGGGGAGCTGTTTTTT

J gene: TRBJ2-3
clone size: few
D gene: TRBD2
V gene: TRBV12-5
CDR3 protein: CASGSGLAGATDTQYF
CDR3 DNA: TGTGCTAGTGGTTCGGGACTAGCGGGAGCAACAGATACGCAGTATTTT

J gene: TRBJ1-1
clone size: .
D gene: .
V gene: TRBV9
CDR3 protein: CASSVSTGSEAFF
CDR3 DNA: TGTGCCAGCAGCGTCTCGACAGGAAGTGAAGCTTTCTTT